Listed here is a single TCR beta chain. What it binds is unknown. The CDR3 spans 13 residues. From germline, CDR1 is SGHTA and CDR2 FQGNSA. Between the trimmed V and J ends, which lost 3 bases and 7 bases, there was a span of 12 bases. This sample was included in a study of identifying expanded T cells in peripheral blood. The study's findings and limits: Clone count variance between roughly two-week samples rose with total template count. Differentially abundant clones: approximately 1.3 between replicates, 16.4 at 2 to 3 weeks, less than 25 at four.

Clones were sequenced by immunoSEQ multiplex PCR, and TCRdb holds only the in-frame ones, with some missing. This table has around 70,000 clones, approximately 87% appearing once. No infections or other immune events were documented during collection. The sequence came from a person between 18 and 75 years old in good health. V and J are TRBV7-2 and TRBJ1-1; possibly TRBD1 for D (5 bases). The material sequenced was blood. CDR3 coding DNA: TGTGCCAGCAGCTTTCAGGTGGGGGATGAAGCTTTCTTT. Its protein product is CASSFQVGDEAFF.